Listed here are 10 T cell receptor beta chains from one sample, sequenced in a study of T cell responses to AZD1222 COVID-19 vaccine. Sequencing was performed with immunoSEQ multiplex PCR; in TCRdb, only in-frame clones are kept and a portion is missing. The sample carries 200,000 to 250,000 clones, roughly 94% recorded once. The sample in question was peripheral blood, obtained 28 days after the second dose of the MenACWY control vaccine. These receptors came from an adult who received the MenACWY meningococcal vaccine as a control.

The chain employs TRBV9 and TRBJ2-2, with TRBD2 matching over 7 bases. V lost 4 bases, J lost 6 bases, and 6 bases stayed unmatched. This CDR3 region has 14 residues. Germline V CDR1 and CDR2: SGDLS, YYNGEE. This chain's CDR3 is CASSTGLGAGELFF. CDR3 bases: TGTGCCAGCAGCACAGGACTAGGCGCCGGGGAGCTGTTTTTT.

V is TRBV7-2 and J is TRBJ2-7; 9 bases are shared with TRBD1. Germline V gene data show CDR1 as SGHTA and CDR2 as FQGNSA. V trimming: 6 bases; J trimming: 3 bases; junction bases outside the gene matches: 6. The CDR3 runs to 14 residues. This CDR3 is CASRRGQGSYEQYF. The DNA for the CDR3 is TGTGCCAGCAGGCGGGGACAGGGTAGCTACGAGCAGTACTTC.

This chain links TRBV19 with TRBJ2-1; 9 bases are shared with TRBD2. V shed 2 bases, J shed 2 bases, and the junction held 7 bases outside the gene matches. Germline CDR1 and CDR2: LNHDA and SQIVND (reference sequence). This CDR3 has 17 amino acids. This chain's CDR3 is CASSIIGGRGTYNEQFF. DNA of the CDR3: TGTGCCAGTAGTATAATTGGCGGGAGGGGAACCTACAATGAGCAGTTCTTC. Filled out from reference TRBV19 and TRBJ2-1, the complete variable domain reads DGGITQSPKYLFRKEGQNVTLSCEQNLNHDAMYWYRQDPGQGLRLIYYSQIVNDFQKGDIAEGYSVSREKKESFPLTVTSAQKNPTAFYLCASSIIGGRGTYNEQFFGPGTRLTVL.

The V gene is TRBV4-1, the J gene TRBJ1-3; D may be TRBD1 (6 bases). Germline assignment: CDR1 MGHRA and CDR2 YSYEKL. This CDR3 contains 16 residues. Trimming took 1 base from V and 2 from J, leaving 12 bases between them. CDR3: CASSQVPAGAGNTIYF. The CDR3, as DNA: TGCGCCAGCAGCCAAGTACCGGCAGGGGCTGGAAACACCATATATTTT.

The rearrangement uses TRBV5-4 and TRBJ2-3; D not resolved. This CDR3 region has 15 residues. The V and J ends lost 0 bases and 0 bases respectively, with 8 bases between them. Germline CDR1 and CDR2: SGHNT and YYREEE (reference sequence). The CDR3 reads CASSLEQVSTDTQYF. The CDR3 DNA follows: TGTGCCAGCAGCTTGGAGCAGGTTAGCACAGATACGCAGTATTTT.

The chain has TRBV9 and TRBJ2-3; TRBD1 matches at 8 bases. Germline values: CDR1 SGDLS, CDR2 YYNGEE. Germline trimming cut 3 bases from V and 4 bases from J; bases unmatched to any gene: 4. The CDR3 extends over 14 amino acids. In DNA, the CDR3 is TGTGCCAGCAGCGCGGACAGGGTGGCAGATACGCAGTATTTT. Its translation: CASSADRVADTQYF.

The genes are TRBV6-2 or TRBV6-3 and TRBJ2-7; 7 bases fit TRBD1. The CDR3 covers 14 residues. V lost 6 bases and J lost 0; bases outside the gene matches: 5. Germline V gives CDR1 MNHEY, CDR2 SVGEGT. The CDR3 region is CASSSGQSSYEQYF. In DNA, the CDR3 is TGTGCCAGCAGCTCGGGACAGAGCTCCTACGAGCAGTACTTC.

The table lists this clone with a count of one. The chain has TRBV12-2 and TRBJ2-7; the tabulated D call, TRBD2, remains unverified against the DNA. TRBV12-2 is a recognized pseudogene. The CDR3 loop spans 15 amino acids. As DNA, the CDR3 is TGTGCAAGTCGCTTAGTCCAAGAGATCATCTACGAGCAGTACTTC. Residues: CASRLVQEIIYEQYF.

CDR3 sequence reads: CASSSTLDSPLHF. The CDR3 coding sequence is TGTGCCAGCAGTAGCACCCTAGATTCACCCCTCCACTTT. The V gene is TRBV6-6, the J gene TRBJ1-6, with D unclear. The CDR3 runs to 13 residues. Germline V gene data show CDR1 as MNHNY and CDR2 as SVGAGI (reference sequence). Trimming removed 5 bases at V and 8 bases at J, with 10 bases between.

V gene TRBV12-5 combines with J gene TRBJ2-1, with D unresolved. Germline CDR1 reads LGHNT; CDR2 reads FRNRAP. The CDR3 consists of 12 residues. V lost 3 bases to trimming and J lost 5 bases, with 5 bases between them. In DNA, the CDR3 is TGTGCTAGTGGTTTTGGCCACAATGAGCAGTTCTTC. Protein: CASGFGHNEQFF. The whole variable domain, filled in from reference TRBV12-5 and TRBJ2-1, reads DARVTQTPRHKVTEMGQEVTMRCQPILGHNTVFWYRQTMMQGLELLAYFRNRAPLDDSGMPKDRFSAEMPDATLATLKIQPSEPRDSAVYFCASGFGHNEQFFGPGTRLTVL.